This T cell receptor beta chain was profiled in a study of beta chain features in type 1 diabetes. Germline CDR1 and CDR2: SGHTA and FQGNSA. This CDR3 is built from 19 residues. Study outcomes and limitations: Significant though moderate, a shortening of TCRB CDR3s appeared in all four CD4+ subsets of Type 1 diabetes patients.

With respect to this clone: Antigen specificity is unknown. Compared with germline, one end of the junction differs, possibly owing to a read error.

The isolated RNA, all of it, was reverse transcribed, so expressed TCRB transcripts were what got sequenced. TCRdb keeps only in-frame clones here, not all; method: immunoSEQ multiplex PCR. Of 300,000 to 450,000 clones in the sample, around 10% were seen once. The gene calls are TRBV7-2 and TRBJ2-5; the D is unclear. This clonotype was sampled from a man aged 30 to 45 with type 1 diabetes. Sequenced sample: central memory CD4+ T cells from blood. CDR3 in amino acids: CASSQDTSTHSSDQETQYF. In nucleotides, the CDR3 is TGCGCCAGCAGCCAAGACACTTCGACTCACAGTTCAGATCAAGAGACCCAGTACTTC. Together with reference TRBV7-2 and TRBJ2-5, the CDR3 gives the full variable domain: GAGVSQSPSNKVTEKGKDVELRCDPISGHTALYWYRQSLGQGLEFLIYFQGNSAPDKSGLPSDRFSAERTGGSVSTLTIQRTQQEDSAVYLCASSQDTSTHSSDQETQYFGPGTRLLVL.